Given below is one TCR beta chain in context. Measured with immunoSEQ multiplex PCR; TCRdb has only the in-frame clones, and not every one. In the table there are about 380,000 clones, around 95% of which are singletons. The data were taken from a study of shared T cell receptors in the human thymus. The CDR3 is 15 amino acids. CDR1 and CDR2 (germline): MDHEN, SYDVKM. V was cut by 5 bases and J by 0 bases, with 11 bases left in between. The sequencing input was thymocytes. The rearrangement uses TRBV28 and TRBJ2-1; a weak D match, TRBD2 (5 bases). This TCR was recovered from a human donor. This CDR3 reads CASSGGLASYNEQFF. The CDR3 DNA follows: TGTGCCAGCAGTGGAGGACTCGCCTCCTACAATGAGCAGTTCTTC.